These 25 T cell receptor beta chains were sequenced from one sample in a study of beta chain features in type 1 diabetes. The authors reverse transcribed all of the isolated RNA, so sequencing captured expressed TCRB transcripts. Only in-frame clones appear in the TCRdb table, and some are missing; sequencing was by immunoSEQ multiplex PCR. The sample yields over 300,000 clones, less than 9.5% seen once. Sequencing was carried out using central memory CD4+ T cells from blood. The receptor set was obtained from a woman younger than 30 in good health.

This clone was counted only a few times. V and J are TRBV7-2 and TRBJ2-1; 9 positions agree with TRBD2. Germline CDR1 is SGHTA and CDR2 is FQGNSA. The trim removed 3 bases at V and 9 bases at J, leaving 12 bases unmatched. The CDR3 is 16 amino acids. CDR3 DNA sequence: TGTGCCAGCAGCTTTTTTTCCGGCGGGAGGGGCGGTGAGCAGTTCTTC. It translates to CASSFFSGGRGGEQFF. Looking up the rest from reference TRBV7-2 and TRBJ2-1 gives the full variable domain: GAGVSQSPSNKVTEKGKDVELRCDPISGHTALYWYRQSLGQGLEFLIYFQGNSAPDKSGLPSDRFSAERTGGSVSTLTIQRTQQEDSAVYLCASSFFSGGRGGEQFFGPGTRLTVL.

The rearrangement uses TRBV4-1 and TRBJ2-1; 12 positions agree with TRBD2. CDR1 and CDR2 (germline): MGHRA, YSYEKL. The trim removed 4 bases at V and 6 bases at J, leaving 4 bases unmatched. The CDR3 has 15 residues. The DNA of the CDR3 is TGCGCCAGCAGCCGACTAGCGGGAGTGGGCAATGAGCAGTTCTTC. This translates into CASSRLAGVGNEQFF.

Remarks on this clone: The same CDR3 arises from other DNA sequences in this sample as well. The genes are TRBV20-1 and TRBJ2-3; TRBD2 might be the D (5 bases). This CDR3 has 10 residues. CDR1 is DFQATT and CDR2 is SNEGSKA in the germline V gene (reference sequence). Trimming cost V 6 bases and J 5 bases, with 6 bases left between them. The CDR3 region is CSAGVDTQYF. The CDR3 DNA reads TGCAGTGCCGGGGTAGATACGCAGTATTTT.

This clone has more than one count but fewer than ten. V usage is TRBV7-3 and J usage is TRBJ2-1; TRBD2 might be the D (6 bases). Germline assignment: CDR1 SGHTA and CDR2 FQGTGA. The V gene lost 3 bases and the J gene lost 9 bases, with 18 bases spanning the gap. This CDR3 is 15 amino acids long. CDR3 DNA sequence: TGTGCCAGCAGCTTGGCGGGGAAGGGGAATAGTGAGCAGTTCTTC. This gives the protein CASSLAGKGNSEQFF.

The rearrangement links TRBV4-3 to TRBJ2-5; no reliable D call. The CDR3 is 15 amino acids. Germline V CDR1 and CDR2: LGHNA, YSLEER. The V end lost 2 bases, the J end lost 3 bases, and 13 bases lay between the germline ends. CDR3 in amino acids: CASSQLHRTEETQYF. For the CDR3, the DNA is TGCGCCAGCAGCCAACTCCACAGAACCGAAGAGACCCAGTACTTC.

Concerning this clone: Other DNA variants within this sample encode the same CDR3. The V gene is TRBV7-6, the J gene TRBJ2-7; 8 nucleotides align to TRBD1. Germline CDR1 is SGHVS and CDR2 is FNYEAQ. This CDR3 comprises 14 residues. The V and J ends lost 1 base and 4 bases, in that order; junction bases with no gene match: 3. For the CDR3, the DNA is TGTGCCAGCAGCTTAGATCGGGACAGGTACGAGCAGTACTTC. It codes for CASSLDRDRYEQYF.

The V and J genes are TRBV11-2 and TRBJ2-5; D gene ambiguous. CDR1 is SGHAT and CDR2 is FQNNGV in the germline V gene. CDR3 size: 12 residues. Trimming took off 5 bases at V and 4 bases at J, with 8 bases between the two ends. The CDR3 bases are TGTGCCAGCAGCCGAGACGGAGAGACCCAGTACTTC. It yields the protein CASSRDGETQYF.

The chain has TRBV28 and TRBJ2-1; D perhaps matches TRBD1 (6 bases). CDR1 and CDR2 from the germline V gene are MDHEN and SYDVKM. V was pared by 2 bases and J by 4 bases, with 12 bases between. The CDR3 is made up of 15 amino acids. This CDR3 is CASSLIQQGYNEQFF. The CDR3 DNA reads TGTGCCAGCAGTTTAATTCAACAGGGATACAATGAGCAGTTCTTC.

This clone has at least ten counts. V and J are TRBV21-1 and TRBJ2-1; the D segment call TRBD1 is taken from the table without a DNA check. TRBV21-1 is given as a pseudogene. The length of the CDR3 is 14 residues. The chain's CDR3 is CASSKNRAHNEQFF. The CDR3 nucleotides are TGTGCCAGCAGCAAAAACAGAGCCCACAATGAGCAGTTCTTC.

V is TRBV29-1 and J is TRBJ2-5; TRBD2 aligns across 7 bases. V was clipped by 5 bases and J by 5 bases; unmatched bases: 8. CDR3 length: 13 amino acids. Germline values: CDR1 SQVTM, CDR2 ANQGSEA. The CDR3 DNA sequence: TGCAGCGTTATTGAAGTGGGGGGGGAGACCCAGTACTTC. Translation gives CSVIEVGGETQYF.

This clone was found a few times. The J gene is TRBJ2-1, the V gene TRBV6-6, with TRBD2 identical over 10 bases. The CDR3 covers 14 residues. V gave up 6 bases and J gave up 9 bases; unmatched junction bases: 8. The V gene's germline CDR1 is MNHNY and CDR2 SVGAGI (reference sequence). CDR3: CASSLPGLAREQFF. CDR3 DNA: TGTGCCAGCAGCCTACCGGGACTAGCGCGTGAGCAGTTCTTC.

This clone was recorded a few times. The gene calls are TRBV5-1 and TRBJ2-5; 12 bases are shared with TRBD2. CDR1 SGHRS and CDR2 YFSETQ come from the germline V gene. CDR3 length equals 17 residues. The trim removed 0 bases at V and 3 bases at J, leaving 6 bases unmatched. Written as DNA, the CDR3 is TGCGCCAGCAGCTTGGATCCTAGCGGGAGGGTGAAAGAGACCCAGTACTTC. Protein: CASSLDPSGRVKETQYF.

The chain has TRBV10-3 and TRBJ1-5, with D possibly being TRBD1 (5 bases). V was pared by 2 bases and J by 4 bases, with 12 bases between. The CDR3 covers 15 residues. Per the germline V gene, CDR1 is ENHRY and CDR2 is SYGVKD. This CDR3 is CAISEGGGLNQPQHF. DNA for the CDR3: TGTGCCATCAGTGAGGGGGGAGGATTGAATCAGCCCCAGCATTTT.

V and J are TRBV7-2 and TRBJ2-7; 9 nucleotides match TRBD2. Per the germline V gene, CDR1 is SGHTA and CDR2 is FQGNSA. This CDR3 has 15 residues. J gave up 7 bases and V 3 bases, and 10 bases lay outside the gene matches. CDR3 DNA sequence: TGTGCCAGCAGCTTGGGACTAGCTCTGGGTTTGGAGCAGTACTTC. Protein: CASSLGLALGLEQYF. Supplemented by reference TRBV7-2 and TRBJ2-7, the full variable domain reads GAGVSQSPSNKVTEKGKDVELRCDPISGHTALYWYRQSLGQGLEFLIYFQGNSAPDKSGLPSDRFSAERTGGSVSTLTIQRTQQEDSAVYLCASSLGLALGLEQYFGPGTRLTVT.

The genes are TRBV7-2 and TRBJ2-5; D remains ambiguous. The germline CDR1 and CDR2 sequences are SGHTA and FQGNSA. The CDR3 loop spans 14 amino acids. Trimming took 4 bases from V and 9 from J, leaving 18 bases between them. The CDR3 coding sequence is TGTGCCAGCAGCTCCCATAGGATCATGGGTGCCCAGTACTTC. It encodes CASSSHRIMGAQYF.

Worth noting for this clone: Other DNA sequences from this sample encode an identical CDR3 as well. The chain couples TRBV7-2 to TRBJ2-7, with D hard to call. CDR1 is SGHTA and CDR2 is FQGNSA in the germline V gene. CDR3 length: 13 amino acids. Trimming shortened V by 1 base and J by 2 bases, and 6 bases separated the two germline ends. The CDR3 reads CASSLGTAYEQYF. The CDR3 DNA follows: TGTGCCAGCAGCTTAGGCACAGCCTACGAGCAGTACTTC.

This clone was recorded a few times. The V and J genes are TRBV11-2 and TRBJ2-5, with a weak D call TRBD1 (6 bases). CDR1 and CDR2 from the germline V gene are SGHAT and FQNNGV. The ends were cut back, 4 bases at V and 5 bases at J, with 8 bases in the middle. The CDR3 contains 12 residues. Written as DNA, the CDR3 is TGTGCCAGCAGCTCCCAGGGGGAGACCCAGTACTTC. Amino acid sequence: CASSSQGETQYF.

The V call is TRBV27, the J call TRBJ1-2; 7 nucleotides line up with TRBD1. The CDR3 sequence is 14 residues long. CDR1 is MNHEY, CDR2 SMNVEV, per germline (reference sequence). The junction had 8 bases not matched to a gene; V was cut back by 6 bases and J by 4 bases. DNA for the CDR3: TGTGCCAGCAGCACGACAGGGTTGGGCTATGGCTACACCTTC. This codes for CASSTTGLGYGYTF.

This clone was picked up many times. The V and J genes are TRBV6-1 and TRBJ2-3, with 7 nucleotides matching TRBD1. Germline CDR1 and CDR2: MNHNS and SASEGT. The CDR3 loop spans 16 amino acids. The ends lost 4 bases at V and 5 bases at J; junction bases unmatched: 12. The CDR3 coding sequence is TGTGCCAGCAGTGTACAACAGGGGAGAAGTGAAGATACGCAGTATTTT. Translation: CASSVQQGRSEDTQYF.

This clone was seen a few times. The rearrangement uses TRBV19 and TRBJ2-1, with 13 bases fitting TRBD2. Germline CDR1 is LNHDA and CDR2 is SQIVND (reference sequence). The CDR3 is 14 amino acids. The junction had 3 bases not matched to a gene; V was cut back by 6 bases and J by 7 bases. CDR3 residues: CASSGLAGVNEQFF. The CDR3 coding sequence is TGTGCCAGTAGCGGACTAGCGGGAGTGAATGAGCAGTTCTTC.

The chain is built from TRBV6-1 and TRBJ2-1; possibly TRBD2 for D (6 bases). V was shortened by 6 bases and J by 5 bases, with 8 bases between the two germline ends. The CDR3 runs 12 residues. Germline V gene lookup returns CDR1 MNHNS and CDR2 SASEGT. CDR3 region: CASRGGNNEQFF. As DNA, the CDR3 is TGTGCCAGCAGGGGGGGAAACAATGAGCAGTTCTTC.

This clone was observed a few times. The V and J genes are TRBV15 and TRBJ2-1; D gene unclear. V was trimmed by 3 bases and J by 6 bases, leaving 15 bases between them. The CDR3 runs 15 residues. CDR1 is LNHNV and CDR2 is YYDKDF in the germline V gene (reference sequence). The CDR3 loop reads CATSRSGSRANEQFF. CDR3 DNA sequence: TGTGCCACCAGCAGGTCTGGGTCTCGAGCCAATGAGCAGTTCTTC.

This chain connects TRBV7-9 to TRBJ2-1, with 11 bases fitting TRBD2. Germline trimming cut 10 bases from V and 9 bases from J; bases unmatched to any gene: 14. Germline assignment: CDR1 SEHNR and CDR2 FQNEAQ (reference sequence). This CDR3 has 15 amino acids. CDR3 residues: CATDSGRARGGEQFF. DNA of the CDR3: TGTGCCACCGATAGCGGGAGGGCACGGGGCGGTGAGCAGTTCTTC.

This clone was observed a handful of times. This chain joins TRBV7-3 and TRBJ2-3; 8 bases are a match to TRBD1. Losses at the gene ends were 5 bases for V and 6 bases for J; bases not matched to a gene: 7. From germline, CDR1 is SGHTA and CDR2 FQGTGA. This CDR3 comprises 14 residues. The CDR3 here is CASSVDRGSDTQYF. CDR3 coding DNA: TGTGCCAGCAGCGTTGACAGGGGTTCTGATACGCAGTATTTT.

This clone was counted many times. CDR3 sequence reads: CASSQRLPLWGEQFF. The DNA for the CDR3 is TGTGCCAGCAGCCAGAGACTACCCCTTTGGGGTGAGCAGTTCTTC. This chain joins TRBV5-6 and TRBJ2-1, with D possibly matching TRBD2 (5 bases). CDR1 and CDR2 from the germline V gene are SGHDT and YYEEEE. V was trimmed by 4 bases and J by 9 bases, leaving 20 bases between them. The CDR3 sequence is 15 residues long.